The T cell receptor (beta chain) described here comes from a study of blood T cell dynamics during melanoma immunotherapy. Only in-frame clones appear in the TCRdb table, and some are missing; sequencing was by immunoSEQ multiplex PCR. The table lists some 15,000 clones, around 84% of them singletons, with 9% in the top ten. V was pared by 2 bases and J by 4 bases, with 9 bases of the junction left unmatched. CDR1 and CDR2 (germline): MNHNS, SASEGT. The CDR3 is 16 amino acids. Indicated time point: pre-treatment baseline. The chain uses TRBV6-1 and TRBJ2-5; TRBD1 matches at 8 bases. The specimen was blood, collected from a patient treated with checkpoint blockade. The clonotype originates from a human donor with melanoma. The CDR3 bases are TGTGCCAGCAGTGAACTGGAGACAGGGGACGGAGAGACCCAGTACTTC. It specifies CASSELETGDGETQYF.